The 24 T cell receptor beta chains in this list originate from one sample, sequenced in a study of T cells in Graves' hyperthyroidism and ophthalmopathy. RNA transcripts served as the template for amplifying TCR beta CDR3 regions. TCR CDR3 regions were first amplified by RT-PCR with HTBI primers. Using its own MiXCR run on the multiplex PCR reads, TCRdb lists one record per CDR3 protein. The sample comprises 490,000 or so distinct CDR3 sequences, just under 20% of which are singletons, and about 50% rests with the top ten. Material for sequencing was blood. The source of these receptors is a man aged 40-49 years with Graves' ophthalmopathy.

This clonotype appeared a few times. At one end, the junction sequence differs from germline, possibly due to a read error. The chain links TRBV7-9 to TRBJ2-2; TRBD1 is a possible D gene (6 bases). Looked up from germline, CDR1 is SEHNR and CDR2 is FQNEAQ (reference sequence). The CDR3 totals 14 residues. The CDR3 nucleotides read TGTACCAGCAGCTTGACAGGTTCCAGGGGGGAGCTGTTTTTT. It codes for CTSSLTGSRGELFF.

The J gene is TRBJ2-3, the V gene TRBV24-1; tentative D call: TRBD1 (6 bases). Germline loops: CDR1 KGHDR, CDR2 SFDVKD. V was shortened by 0 bases and J by 0 bases, with 9 bases between the two germline ends. The CDR3 extends over 16 amino acids. CDR3 region: CATSDLQGSSTDTQYF. CDR3 sequence (DNA): TGTGCCACCAGTGATTTGCAGGGGTCCAGCACAGATACGCAGTATTTT.

The genes are TRBV19 and TRBJ2-7, with D possibly matching TRBD1 (6 bases). There are 13 residues in the CDR3. Germline V gene sequence: CDR1 LNHDA, CDR2 SQIVND (reference sequence). Trimming stripped 2 bases from V and 5 bases from J, with 10 bases between. CDR3 loop: CASSINRAHEQYF. CDR3 DNA sequence: TGTGCCAGTAGTATAAACAGGGCCCACGAGCAGTACTTC.

This clonotype was observed a handful of times. The rearrangement links TRBV4-2 to TRBJ1-2; no clear D gene. The germline gives CDR1 LGHNA, CDR2 YNFKEQ. V dropped 1 base and J dropped 1 base, with 19 bases sitting between them. The CDR3 spans 18 residues. The CDR3 DNA follows: TGTGCCAGCAGCCAAGTATCAGGCGACGCACTTTTTAACTATGGCTACACCTTC. It encodes CASSQVSGDALFNYGYTF.

The V call is TRBV6-2 or TRBV6-3, the J call TRBJ2-7; 11 bases match TRBD2. The V segment lost 3 bases and the J segment 1 base; nucleotides outside the gene matches: 14. The length of the CDR3 is 19 residues. CDR1 is MNHEY and CDR2 is SVGEGT in the germline V gene. The CDR3 bases are TGTGCCAGCAGTTATATTCTAGCGGGAGGCGCCATTTCTTCCTACGAGCAGTACTTC. Amino acids: CASSYILAGGAISSYEQYF.

This clonotype was seen only a few times. The rearrangement joins TRBV28 to TRBJ1-4, with TRBD1 matching over 7 bases. V trimming: 3 bases; J trimming: 6 bases; junction bases outside the gene matches: 4. The CDR3 sequence is 14 residues long. Germline CDR1 reads MDHEN; CDR2 reads SYDVKM. CDR3 loop: CASSLTGSHEKLFF. DNA of the CDR3: TGTGCCAGCAGTTTGACAGGGTCCCATGAAAAACTGTTTTTT.

The V gene is TRBV5-1, the J gene TRBJ1-1; unclear D gene. Deletions cut 3 bases from V and 2 bases from J, with 20 bases between. CDR3 length: 17 amino acids. Germline V gene data show CDR1 as SGHRS and CDR2 as YFSETQ. The CDR3 region is CASSYSAGGNLNTEAFF. The DNA for the CDR3 is TGCGCCAGCAGCTACTCCGCGGGCGGGAACCTTAACACTGAAGCTTTCTTT. The complete variable domain, with remaining parts taken from reference TRBV5-1 and TRBJ1-1, reads KAGVTQTPRYLIKTRGQQVTLSCSPISGHRSVSWYQQTPGQGLQFLFEYFSETQRNKGNFPGRFSGRQFSNSRSEMNVSTLELGDSALYLCASSYSAGGNLNTEAFFGQGTRLTVV.

The chain uses TRBV20-1 and TRBJ2-5; the D gene is possibly TRBD2 (6 bases). V was shortened by 5 bases and J by 5 bases, with 15 bases between the two germline ends. This CDR3 region has 13 residues. Per the germline V gene, CDR1 is DFQATT and CDR2 is SNEGSKA (reference sequence). CDR3 coding DNA: TGCAGTGCTGACGTAGCCGGGGGTGAGACCCAGTACTTC. This gives the protein CSADVAGGETQYF.

This clonotype was seen a few times. The V gene is TRBV14, the J gene TRBJ1-1; TRBD1 might be the D (6 bases). V lost 0 bases and J lost 7, with 9 bases in between. Germline V lookup: CDR1 SGHDN, CDR2 FVKESK. The CDR3 spans 13 residues. The DNA of the CDR3 is TGTGCCAGCAGCCAAGATCGAGGGGGTGAAGCTTTCTTT. Translated: CASSQDRGGEAFF.

This clonotype was recorded a few times. The chain couples TRBV30 to TRBJ2-1; D unresolved. Germline lookup yields CDR1 GTSNPN and CDR2 SVGIG (reference sequence). The CDR3 is made up of 11 amino acids. With 4 bases removed from V and 6 bases from J, the gap between germline ends came to 7 bases. The CDR3 spells CAWMARNEQFF. CDR3 nucleotides: TGTGCCTGGATGGCCCGCAATGAGCAGTTCTTC. The full variable domain, in which reference TRBV30 and TRBJ2-1 provide the parts outside the CDR3, is SQTIHQWPATLVQPVGSPLSLECTVEGTSNPNLYWYRQAAGRGLQLLFYSVGIGQISSEVPQNLSASRPQDRQFILSSKKLLLSDSGFYLCAWMARNEQFFGPGTRLTVL.

The sample holds a few counts of this clonotype. This chain uses TRBV20-1 with TRBJ2-3, with TRBD2 matching 9 bases. Germline loops: CDR1 DFQATT, CDR2 SNEGSKA (reference sequence). The V segment lost 3 bases and the J segment 4 bases; nucleotides outside the gene matches: 11. The CDR3 length is 16 residues. This CDR3 is CSASTVTSGRSDTQYF. CDR3 DNA sequence: TGCAGTGCTAGTACTGTGACTAGCGGCCGGTCAGATACGCAGTATTTT.

This clonotype showed up many times. The genes are TRBV27 and TRBJ2-3; D gene unclear. Trimming took 2 bases from V and 2 from J, leaving 14 bases between them. The CDR3 is 16 amino acids. In germline, CDR1 is MNHEY, CDR2 SMNVEV (reference sequence). DNA of the CDR3: TGTGCCAGCAGTTTAGCATCACGGGTTCTCACAGATACGCAGTATTTT. It encodes CASSLASRVLTDTQYF.

This clonotype has at least ten counts. This sequence joins TRBV6-2 or TRBV6-3 and TRBJ2-2; D remains ambiguous. The CDR3 covers 12 residues. Germline V lookup: CDR1 MNHEY, CDR2 SVGEGT. V lost 3 bases to trimming and J lost 6 bases, with 5 bases between them. CDR3 sequence: CASSYLSGELFF. The CDR3 nucleotides are TGTGCCAGCAGTTATCTCTCCGGGGAGCTGTTTTTT.

The V and J genes are TRBV7-9 and TRBJ1-6, with unresolved D. V was shortened by 2 bases and J by 5 bases, with 13 bases between the two germline ends. CDR1 is SEHNR, CDR2 FQNEAQ, per germline (reference sequence). The CDR3 runs to 16 residues. Here the CDR3 reads CASSLKVPSHNSPLHF. CDR3 bases: TGTGCCAGCAGCTTAAAGGTTCCGAGTCATAATTCACCCCTCCACTTT.

The table lists this clonotype with a few counts. Sequence at one end of the junction differs from germline and may be a read error. Written as DNA, the CDR3 is TGCGCCAGCAGCTTGCCGGGGACCTACGATGAGCAGTTCTTC. Its translation is CASSLPGTYDEQFF. The chain carries TRBV5-1 and TRBJ2-1; D possibly uses TRBD1 or TRBD2 (5 bases each). This CDR3 has 14 amino acids. In germline, CDR1 is SGHRS, CDR2 YFSETQ.

Comments on this clonotype: It may be a read error: a sequence one base away is much more abundant. This sequence joins TRBV12-3 or TRBV12-4 and TRBJ2-1, with 7 bases that match TRBD2. After removal of 3 bases from V and 8 bases from J, the junction contained 22 bases not matched to a gene. This CDR3 region has 19 residues. DNA for the CDR3: TGTGCCAGCAGTTTTTATGGGGCAGCGGGGTCCCGCCGGGGCGATGAGCAGTTCTTC. Protein product: CASSFYGAAGSRRGDEQFF.

This clonotype was observed a few times. V and J are TRBV7-3 and TRBJ1-6; possible D gene TRBD1, 5 bases. V was clipped by 4 bases and J by 9 bases, with 10 bases between them. From germline, CDR1 is SGHTA and CDR2 FQGTGA. This CDR3 comprises 13 residues. CDR3 protein: CASSSIRGSPLHF. The CDR3 nucleotides are TGTGCCAGCAGCTCAATTAGGGGTTCACCCCTCCACTTT.

This clonotype was counted ten times or more. The rearrangement uses TRBV2 and TRBJ2-1; TRBD2 matches at 9 bases. V gave up 8 bases and J gave up 5 bases; unmatched junction bases: 10. Germline CDR1 SNHLY, CDR2 FYNNEI. The CDR3 sequence is 15 residues long. CDR3 bases: TGTGCCAGCCTTGCGGTGACTAGCGGTCACAATGAGCAGTTCTTC. Translated, it gives CASLAVTSGHNEQFF.

A remark on this clonotype: It may be a read error: a sequence one base away is much more abundant. The genes are TRBV20-1 and TRBJ1-1; the D gene is possibly TRBD1 (5 bases). Germline-derived CDR1 and CDR2 are DFQATT and SNEGSKA (reference sequence). V lost 5 bases and J 0 bases, leaving 16 bases between the germline ends. The CDR3 runs 15 residues. The CDR3, as DNA: TGCAGTGCTTCCCCAGGGAGAAGTATGAACACTGAAGCTTTCTTT. Its protein product is CSASPGRSMNTEAFF.

This clonotype has just a few counts. The rearrangement uses TRBV20-1 and TRBJ2-3; a weak D match, TRBD2 (6 bases). Trimming left V 0 bases short and J 7 bases short, with 14 bases between. This CDR3 comprises 14 residues. Per the germline V gene, CDR1 is DFQATT and CDR2 is SNEGSKA (reference sequence). CDR3 amino acids: CSARDVAGRHTQYF. In DNA form, the CDR3 reads TGCAGTGCTAGAGATGTGGCAGGGAGGCATACGCAGTATTTT.

CDR3 region: CASSPRLAGGSEQFF. For the CDR3, the DNA is TGTGCCAGCAGTCCCAGACTAGCGGGGGGGAGTGAGCAGTTCTTC. The V and J genes are TRBV12-3 or TRBV12-4 and TRBJ2-1; 14 positions match TRBD2. Losses at the gene ends were 5 bases for V and 9 bases for J; bases not matched to a gene: 6. The CDR3 has 15 residues.

The V call is TRBV9, the J call TRBJ2-1, with 12 bases that match TRBD2. This CDR3 spans 17 amino acids. Per germline, CDR1 SGDLS and CDR2 YYNGEE. V lost 3 bases and J lost 10; bases outside the gene matches: 14. CDR3 loop: CASSAPHLAGGPGEQFF. In nucleotides, the CDR3 is TGTGCCAGCAGCGCCCCACACCTAGCGGGAGGGCCGGGGGAGCAGTTCTTC. Full variable domain (remainder filled in from reference TRBV9 and TRBJ2-1): DSGVTQTPKHLITATGQRVTLRCSPRSGDLSVYWYQQSLDQGLQFLIQYYNGEERAKGNILERFSAQQFPDLHSELNLSSLELGDSALYFCASSAPHLAGGPGEQFFGPGTRLTVL.

This clonotype was seen a few times. This sequence joins TRBV20-1 and TRBJ1-2, with D possibly matching TRBD1 (6 bases). The CDR3 covers 16 residues. Trimming took off 6 bases at V and 0 bases at J, with 20 bases between the two ends. Per the germline V gene, CDR1 is DFQATT and CDR2 is SNEGSKA (reference sequence). The CDR3, as DNA: TGCAGTGCCCAAGCCCCACAGGGCAGGGCTAACTATGGCTACACCTTC. Translation: CSAQAPQGRANYGYTF.

This chain connects TRBV6-1 to TRBJ1-2; D possibly corresponds to TRBD1 (6 bases). CDR1 and CDR2 from the germline V gene are MNHNS and SASEGT. This CDR3 has 14 residues. Trimming took 2 bases from V and 4 from J, leaving 11 bases between them. In DNA, the CDR3 is TGTGCCAGCAGTGAATCAGGGGAGGTCTATGGCTACACCTTC. This translates into CASSESGEVYGYTF.